The T cell receptor beta chain described here comes from a study of T cell repertoires in cytomegalovirus infection. The overall study: Researchers turned to recently identified HLA-C-restricted CMV epitopes as well as well-studied HLA-B-restricted ones. CMV infection plus the matching HLA type was flagged by public TCR beta signatures. Notes on the study in general: CMV-specific TCR beta clonotypes restricted by HLA-C were the ones dominating the ex vivo response. Identification of carriers of CMV plus the relevant HLA was performed using cumulative public TCR beta family frequency.

This clonotype showed up many times. Its specificity is not known. TCRdb analysed the reads with MiXCR anew, one entry per CDR3 protein. The sample contains 680,000 or so distinct CDR3 sequences, 33% of which appear only once. Germline-derived CDR1 and CDR2 are MNHEY and SVGEGT. The ends were cut back, 5 bases at V and 7 bases at J, with 6 bases in the middle. CDR3 length: 11 amino acids. The source of this sequence is a human donor in good health (CMV status not recorded). Some clones in this sample may be carry-over from other donors' samples. The input for sequencing was cultured PBMCs, taken from culture after CMV antigen stimulation. The rearrangement links TRBV6-2 or TRBV6-3 to TRBJ2-1, with D maybe TRBD2 (5 bases). The CDR3 reads CASSRGNEQFF. CDR3 DNA sequence: TGTGCCAGCAGTCGAGGGAATGAGCAGTTCTTC.